The 3 T cell receptor beta chains below come from one sample, sequenced in a study of T cells in Graves' hyperthyroidism and ophthalmopathy. Researchers took RNA transcripts and amplified the TCR beta CDR3 regions from them. A first-round RT-PCR of the TCR CDR3 used the HTBI primer set. TCRdb fed the multiplex PCR reads into MiXCR, producing one record per CDR3 protein. The table lists approximately 400,000 distinct CDR3 sequences, about 16% of them singletons, with roughly 33% in the top ten. The source material was blood. The origin of the receptors is a woman aged 25 to 39 with Graves' hyperthyroidism.

This clonotype came up a few times. V gene TRBV9 combines with J gene TRBJ2-1, with 8 bases that match TRBD2. Losses at the gene ends were 4 bases for V and 5 bases for J; bases not matched to a gene: 14. Germline values: CDR1 SGDLS, CDR2 YYNGEE. CDR3 length: 17 residues. The CDR3 loop reads CASSPRRASGRDNEQFF. Written as DNA, the CDR3 is TGTGCCAGCAGCCCGCGGCGGGCTAGCGGGCGGGACAATGAGCAGTTCTTC.

This clonotype was seen only a few times. CDR3: CASSDRTSGKETQYF. The CDR3 region has the DNA TGTGCCAGCAGTGACCGGACTAGCGGGAAAGAGACCCAGTACTTC. The chain recombines TRBV6-1 with TRBJ2-5; TRBD2 agrees at 12 bases. The CDR3 extends over 15 amino acids. The junction had 2 bases not matched to a gene; V was cut back by 3 bases and J by 3 bases. From germline, CDR1 is MNHNS and CDR2 SASEGT.

This clonotype appeared a few times. This chain connects TRBV24-1 to TRBJ2-3; TRBD1 matches 11 bases. J was trimmed by 3 bases and V by 4 bases; bases with no gene match: 11. There are 18 residues in the CDR3. Germline lookup yields CDR1 KGHDR and CDR2 SFDVKD. The CDR3 protein is CATSDPGRTGGRTDTQYF. The CDR3 region has the DNA TGTGCCACCAGTGACCCGGGCCGGACAGGGGGCCGGACAGATACGCAGTATTTT.